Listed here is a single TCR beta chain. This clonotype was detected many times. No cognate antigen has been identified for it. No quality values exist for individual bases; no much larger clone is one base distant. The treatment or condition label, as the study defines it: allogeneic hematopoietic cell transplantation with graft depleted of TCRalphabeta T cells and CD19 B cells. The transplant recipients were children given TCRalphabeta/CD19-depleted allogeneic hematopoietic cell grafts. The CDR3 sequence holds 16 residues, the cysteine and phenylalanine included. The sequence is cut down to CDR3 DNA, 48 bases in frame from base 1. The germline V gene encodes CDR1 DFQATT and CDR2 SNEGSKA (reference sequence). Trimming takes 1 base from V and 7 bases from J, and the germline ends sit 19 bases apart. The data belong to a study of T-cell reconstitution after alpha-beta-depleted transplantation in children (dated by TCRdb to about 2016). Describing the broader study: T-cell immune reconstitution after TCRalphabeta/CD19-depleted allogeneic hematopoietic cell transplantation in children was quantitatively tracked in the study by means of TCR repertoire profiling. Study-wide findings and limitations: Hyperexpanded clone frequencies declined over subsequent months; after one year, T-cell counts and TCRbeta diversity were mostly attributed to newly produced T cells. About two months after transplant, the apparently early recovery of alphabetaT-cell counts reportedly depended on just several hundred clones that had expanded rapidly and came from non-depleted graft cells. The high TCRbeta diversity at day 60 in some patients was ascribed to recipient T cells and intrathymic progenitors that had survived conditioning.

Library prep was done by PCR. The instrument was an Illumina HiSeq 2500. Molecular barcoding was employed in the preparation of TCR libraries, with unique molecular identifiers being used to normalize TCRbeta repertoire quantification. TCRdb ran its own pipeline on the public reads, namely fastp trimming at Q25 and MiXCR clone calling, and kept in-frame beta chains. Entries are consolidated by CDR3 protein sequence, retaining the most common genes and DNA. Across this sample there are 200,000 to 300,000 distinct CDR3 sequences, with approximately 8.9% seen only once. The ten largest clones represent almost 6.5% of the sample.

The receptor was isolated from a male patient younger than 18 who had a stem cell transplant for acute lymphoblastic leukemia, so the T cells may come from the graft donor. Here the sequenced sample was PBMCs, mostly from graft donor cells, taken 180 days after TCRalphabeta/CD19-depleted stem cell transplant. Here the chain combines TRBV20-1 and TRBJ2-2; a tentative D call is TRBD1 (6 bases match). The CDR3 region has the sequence CSARANLEGVGGELFF. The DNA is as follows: TGCAGTGCTAGAGCTAATTTAGAGGGGGTAGGCGGGGAGCTGTTTTTT.